This T cell receptor (beta chain) was sequenced during a study of post-analysis software for immune sequencing data. Study-wide context: Included courses were relapsing-remitting and secondary progressive multiple sclerosis; progressive-relapsing multiple sclerosis was also included.

The CDR3 is made up of 12 amino acids. V was shortened by 6 bases and J by 7 bases, with 14 bases between the two germline ends. Germline V CDR1 and CDR2: SQVTM, ANQGSEA. Unique molecular identifiers featured in each of the TCR beta cDNA libraries. Each batch of roughly 0.9 to 11 million T cells produced 490,000 or so cDNA molecules. TCRdb re-derived calls from the PCR reads in MiXCR, one entry per CDR3 protein. Of more than 350,000 distinct CDR3 sequences in the sample, roughly 38% were seen once. Findings and caveats of the study: In multiple sclerosis, normalized Chao1 diversity was significantly below that of controls. Strong co-clustering by F measure was evident for samples that had been prepared in the same batch. When patients were compared with controls, a handful of TRBV segments were more frequent, TRBV5-6, TRBV5-1 and TRBV20-1 among them.

Only a few counts were recorded for this clonotype. Its antigen is undetermined. This chain uses TRBV29-1 with TRBJ2-3; maybe TRBD1 (6 bases). This TCR was sampled from a girl aged 2-10 years with multiple sclerosis. Sequencing was carried out using blood. The CDR3 sequence is CSVSDRKYTQYF. The CDR3 DNA is TGCAGCGTCAGCGACAGGAAATATACGCAGTATTTT.